This T cell receptor (beta chain) was retrieved from a study of blood T cell repertoires in COVID-19. On the study more broadly: The origin of the acute and convalescent COVID-19 samples was the United States, Italy and Spain. The cDNA or gDNA used as material had been derived from T cells, B-cell-depleted T cells, or PBMCs.

In the source study's methods: For nucleated cells, counts were estimated from reference gene primer amplification. Assay used: immunoSEQ multiplex PCR; TCRdb lists only in-frame clones, some missing. That table supplies the V and J calls and clone size; D and trimming were determined from the DNA. The sample has 150,000 to 250,000 clones; 94% are singletons. The CDR3 has 15 residues. V was pared by 6 bases and J by 2 bases, with 7 bases of the junction left unmatched. Germline CDR1 is WSHSY and CDR2 is SAAADI. The TCR sequence derives from a man between 25 and 39 years old with COVID-19, enrolled during active disease. The rearrangement links TRBV10-2 to TRBJ1-2; 9 nucleotides align to TRBD1. The material sequenced was peripheral blood. The CDR3 coding sequence is TGCGCCAGCAGGGAGGACAGGGGCTACAACTATGGCTACACCTTC. Amino acids: CASREDRGYNYGYTF.